This T cell receptor (beta chain) stems from a study of early T cells in non-severe SARS-CoV-2 infection. Turning to the study itself: Bulk RNA taken from unsorted whole blood was sequenced, leaving chains unpaired.

Study findings and constraints: Missing private and CD4 specificities, VDJdb matching favored anti-spike CD8 responses.

Unique molecular identifiers were affixed to single, distinct cDNA molecules. TCRdb fed the 5' RACE reads into MiXCR, producing one record per CDR3 protein. The repertoire holds some 88,000 distinct CDR3 sequences, with around a sixth as singletons. On this clonotype: The antigen is not known.

Sample: whole blood, taken at baseline. The source is an adult who was a healthcare worker with PCR-confirmed SARS-CoV-2 infection or an uninfected control (not recorded which).

The DNA for the CDR3 is TGTGCCAGCAGTCAAGGGGGAGTGCGCGAGCAGTACTTC. Translation: CASSQGGVREQYF. V and J are TRBV7-2 and TRBJ2-7; D is possibly TRBD1 (6 bases). The germline V gene has CDR1 SGHTA and CDR2 FQGNSA. Trimming shortened V by 6 bases and J by 6 bases, and 15 bases separated the two germline ends. This CDR3 contains 13 residues. Full variable domain (rest looked up from reference TRBV7-2 and TRBJ2-7): GAGVSQSPSNKVTEKGKDVELRCDPISGHTALYWYRQSLGQGLEFLIYFQGNSAPDKSGLPSDRFSAERTGGSVSTLTIQRTQQEDSAVYLCASSQGGVREQYFGPGTRLTVT.